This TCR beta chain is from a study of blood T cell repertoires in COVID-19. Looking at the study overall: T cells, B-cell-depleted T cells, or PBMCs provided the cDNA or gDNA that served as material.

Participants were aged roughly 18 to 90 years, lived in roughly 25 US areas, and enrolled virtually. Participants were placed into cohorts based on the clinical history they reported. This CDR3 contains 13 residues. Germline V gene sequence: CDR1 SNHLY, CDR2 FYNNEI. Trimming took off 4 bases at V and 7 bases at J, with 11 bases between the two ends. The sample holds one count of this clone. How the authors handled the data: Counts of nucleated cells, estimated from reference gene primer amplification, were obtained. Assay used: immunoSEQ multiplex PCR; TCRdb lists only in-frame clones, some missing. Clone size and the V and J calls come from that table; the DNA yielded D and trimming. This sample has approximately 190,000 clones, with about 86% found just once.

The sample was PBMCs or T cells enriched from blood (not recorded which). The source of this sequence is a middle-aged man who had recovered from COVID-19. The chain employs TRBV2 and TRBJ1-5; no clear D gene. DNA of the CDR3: TGTGCCAGCAGTGCAAAGGGAGGGCAGCCCCAGCATTTT. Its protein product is CASSAKGGQPQHF.